A selection of T cell receptor beta chains follows, all from one sample in a study of T-cell memory formation after mild COVID-19. Each CDR3 protein is one row after TCRdb ran MiXCR on the 5' RACE reads. Of around 210,000 distinct CDR3 sequences in the sample, about 9.2% were seen once. The sequenced sample was PBMCs or a T cell subset sorted from them (not recorded which). These receptors were obtained from a man in his late teens or twenties who had mild COVID-19 (a few samples of this study predate the infection). Cell type and time point are not known. Both conserved end residues are part of each CDR3. A D gene is named only where the DNA matches it firmly. Clone size appears in some rows only: once, few, many, or a class for an expanded clone.

clone_size	d_call	cdr3_length	v_call	j_call	cdr3_nt	cdr3_aa
many	-	16	TRBV11-2	TRBJ2-3	TGTGCCAGCAGCTCCGTCGGGGCCCTAGGCACAGATACGCAGTATTTT	CASSSVGALGTDTQYF
-	TRBD1	14	TRBV14	TRBJ1-2	TGTGCCAGCAGCCAACAGGGGACAGCTTTTGGCTACACCTTC	CASSQQGTAFGYTF
many	-	15	TRBV3-1	TRBJ2-1	TGTGCCAGCAGCCCGGAACAGGGAATTTACAATGAGCAGTTCTTC	CASSPEQGIYNEQFF
-	-	13	TRBV5-6	TRBJ2-4	TGTGCCAGCAGCTTGTGGGCCAGAAACATTCAGTACTTC	CASSLWARNIQYF
few	TRBD2	18	TRBV4-3	TRBJ2-3	TGCGCCAGCAGCCGGGCCGGGACTAGCGGGGGGGCCCCAGATACGCAGTATTTT	CASSRAGTSGGAPDTQYF
few	-	13	TRBV7-9	TRBJ2-3	TGTGCCAGCAGCTCACCCCCATGGTCGGGGCAGTATTTT	CASSSPPWSGQYF
few	-	15	TRBV11-2	TRBJ2-2	TGTGCCAGCAGCTTTACAGGGCCGAACACCGGGGAGCTGTTTTTT	CASSFTGPNTGELFF
few	TRBD1	17	TRBV18	TRBJ1-4	TGTGCCAGCTCACCTACCGGGACAGGCCGGGAGTGGGAAAAACTGTTTTTT	CASSPTGTGREWEKLFF
few	TRBD2	13	TRBV29-1	TRBJ2-7	TGCAGCGTGGGGCCTAGCGGGGGAGACGAGCAGTACTTC	CSVGPSGGDEQYF
many	TRBD2	14	TRBV7-2	TRBJ2-5	TGTGCCAGCAGCCTCAAAGCGGGGGGAGAGACCCAGTACTTC	CASSLKAGGETQYF
many	TRBD2	12	TRBV2	TRBJ2-7	TGTGCCAGCGGGACTAGCGACTACGAGCAGTACTTC	CASGTSDYEQYF
-	-	13	TRBV6-2/TRBV6-3	TRBJ2-2	TGTGCCAGCAGTTATGGCCGGACCGGGGAGCTGTTTTTT	CASSYGRTGELFF
-	-	15	TRBV19	TRBJ1-5	TGTGCCAGTAGTATAGCCAGGGGATCATATCAGCCCCAGCATTTT	CASSIARGSYQPQHF
many	-	15	TRBV20-1	TRBJ2-3	TGCAGTGCTTTAGACGACAGTTTAGGCACAGATACGCAGTATTTT	CSALDDSLGTDTQYF
many	-	12	TRBV5-1	TRBJ1-2	TGCGCCAGCAGCTACGGACTAGAGGGCTACACCTTC	CASSYGLEGYTF
few	TRBD1	15	TRBV7-9	TRBJ1-1	TGTGCCAGCAGCTTCCGGCGAGCAGGGGGCACTGAAGCTTTCTTT	CASSFRRAGGTEAFF
few	TRBD1	16	TRBV24-1	TRBJ1-5	TGTGCCACCAGTGACTCTGGACAGGGTAACAATCAGCCCCAGCATTTT	CATSDSGQGNNQPQHF
few	-	13	TRBV25-1	TRBJ1-2	TGTGCCAGCAGTGAAGCAGGGACCTATGGCTACACCTTC	CASSEAGTYGYTF
-	-	13	TRBV10-1	TRBJ2-1	TGCGCCAGCAGTGAGTTCCTAGAGGATGAGCAGTTCTTC	CASSEFLEDEQFF
many	-	13	TRBV10-3	TRBJ1-5	TGTGCCACACAGTCCTTGGCCAATCAGCCCCAGCATTTT	CATQSLANQPQHF
-	-	19	TRBV4-1	TRBJ1-3	TGCGCCAGCAGCCAAAACTTGGTCAGGGTCAGCCACTCTGGAAACACCATATATTTT	CASSQNLVRVSHSGNTIYF
few	-	14	TRBV7-3	TRBJ2-1	TGTGCCAGCAGCCCCGGGGTAGCCTACAATGAGCAGTTCTTC	CASSPGVAYNEQFF
few	-	14	TRBV3-1	TRBJ1-2	TGTGCCAGCAGCCAAGATGCAGGAGTATATGGCTACACCTTC	CASSQDAGVYGYTF
few	-	13	TRBV7-2	TRBJ2-1	TGTGCCAGCAGCTACAGGTCCCCTAATGAGCAGTTCTTC	CASSYRSPNEQFF
few	TRBD1	15	TRBV30	TRBJ1-2	TGTGCCTGGAGTGTTCTAGGAGCGGGACAGTATGGCTACACCTTC	CAWSVLGAGQYGYTF
many	TRBD2	23	TRBV4-2	TRBJ2-1	TGTGCCAGCAGCCAAGAATGTGGCGGGGGGGCCCGACTCCTCATGGGCTCCTACAATGAGCAGTTCTTC	CASSQECGGGARLLMGSYNEQFF
-	TRBD1	14	TRBV6-5	TRBJ2-3	TGTGCCAGCAGTCGCACAGGGGGCGTCGATACGCAGTATTTT	CASSRTGGVDTQYF
-	-	15	TRBV6-6	TRBJ2-3	TGTGCCAGCAGCCTGGGGCCCCTAGGCACAGATACGCAGTATTTT	CASSLGPLGTDTQYF
few	TRBD2	13	TRBV6-6	TRBJ2-1	TGTGCCAGCAGTACCCGGGAGGCAAATGAGCAGTTCTTC	CASSTREANEQFF